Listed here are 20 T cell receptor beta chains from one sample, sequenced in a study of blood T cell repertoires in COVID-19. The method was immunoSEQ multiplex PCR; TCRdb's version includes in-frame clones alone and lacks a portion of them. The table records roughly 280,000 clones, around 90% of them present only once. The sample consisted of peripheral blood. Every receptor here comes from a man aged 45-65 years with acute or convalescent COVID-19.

The CDR3 DNA reads as TGTGCCAGCAGCGTATGGGGGGATGCTAGGGAGCAGTTCTTC. Translated: CASSVWGDAREQFF. The rearrangement uses TRBV9 and TRBJ2-1; D perhaps matches TRBD2 (6 bases). Germline V gene sequence: CDR1 SGDLS, CDR2 YYNGEE. V was trimmed by 1 base and J by 10 bases, leaving 15 bases between them. There are 14 residues in the CDR3.

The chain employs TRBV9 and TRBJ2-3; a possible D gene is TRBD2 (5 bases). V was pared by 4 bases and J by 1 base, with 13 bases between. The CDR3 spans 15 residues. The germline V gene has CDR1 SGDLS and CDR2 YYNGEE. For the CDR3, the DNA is TGTGCCAGCAGCCGCGGGTCTTCCGGCACAGATACGCAGTATTTT. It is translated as CASSRGSSGTDTQYF.

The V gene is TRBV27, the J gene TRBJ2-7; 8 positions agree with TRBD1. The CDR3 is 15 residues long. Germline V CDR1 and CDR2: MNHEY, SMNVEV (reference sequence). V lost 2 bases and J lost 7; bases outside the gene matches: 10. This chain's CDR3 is CASSLLLPTGGEQYF. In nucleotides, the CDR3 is TGTGCCAGCAGTTTACTCCTACCCACAGGGGGAGAGCAGTACTTC.

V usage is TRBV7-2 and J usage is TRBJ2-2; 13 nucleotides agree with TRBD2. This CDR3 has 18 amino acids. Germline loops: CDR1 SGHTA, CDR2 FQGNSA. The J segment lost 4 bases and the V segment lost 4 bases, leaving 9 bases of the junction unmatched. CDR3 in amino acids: CASSYRLAGGRVTGELFF. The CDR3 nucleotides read TGTGCCAGCAGCTACCGACTAGCGGGGGGCAGGGTCACCGGGGAGCTGTTTTTT. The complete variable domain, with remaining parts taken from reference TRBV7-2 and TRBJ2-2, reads GAGVSQSPSNKVTEKGKDVELRCDPISGHTALYWYRQSLGQGLEFLIYFQGNSAPDKSGLPSDRFSAERTGGSVSTLTIQRTQQEDSAVYLCASSYRLAGGRVTGELFFGEGSRLTVL.

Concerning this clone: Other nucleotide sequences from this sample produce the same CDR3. DNA for the CDR3: TGCAGTGCTAGGGACAGAGAGACCCAGTACTTC. It specifies CSARDRETQYF. The V gene is TRBV20-1, the J gene TRBJ2-5; a possible D gene is TRBD1 (6 bases). CDR3 length: 11 residues. Trimming left V 3 bases short and J 4 bases short, with 6 bases between. CDR1 is DFQATT and CDR2 is SNEGSKA in the germline V gene (reference sequence).

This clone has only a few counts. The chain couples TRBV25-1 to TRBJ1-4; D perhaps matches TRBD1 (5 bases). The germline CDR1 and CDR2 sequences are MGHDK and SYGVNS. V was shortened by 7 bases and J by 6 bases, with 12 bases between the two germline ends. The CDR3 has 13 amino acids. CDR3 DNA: TGTGCCAGCATTTCCCCGACAGATGAAAAACTGTTTTTT. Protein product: CASISPTDEKLFF.

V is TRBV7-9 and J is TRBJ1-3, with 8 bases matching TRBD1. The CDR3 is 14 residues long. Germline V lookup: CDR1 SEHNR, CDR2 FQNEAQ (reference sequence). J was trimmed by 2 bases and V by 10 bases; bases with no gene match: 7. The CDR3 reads CATRAGGPGNTIYF. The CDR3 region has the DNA TGTGCCACCCGGGCAGGGGGCCCTGGAAACACCATATATTTT. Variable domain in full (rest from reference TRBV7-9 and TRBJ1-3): DTGVSQNPRHKITKRGQNVTFRCDPISEHNRLYWYRQTLGQGPEFLTYFQNEAQLEKSRLLSDRFSAERPKGSFSTLEIQRTEQGDSAMYLCATRAGGPGNTIYFGEGSWLTVV.

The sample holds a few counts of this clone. The CDR3 DNA follows: TGCGCCAGCAGCTTAGCGACCGACAGGGGGGCCTACGAGCAGTACTTC. It translates to CASSLATDRGAYEQYF. J is TRBJ2-7 and V is TRBV5-1; 9 bases map to TRBD1. Trimming removed 2 bases from V and 2 bases from J; junction bases left unmatched: 8. This CDR3 spans 16 amino acids. CDR1 is SGHRS, CDR2 YFSETQ, per germline.

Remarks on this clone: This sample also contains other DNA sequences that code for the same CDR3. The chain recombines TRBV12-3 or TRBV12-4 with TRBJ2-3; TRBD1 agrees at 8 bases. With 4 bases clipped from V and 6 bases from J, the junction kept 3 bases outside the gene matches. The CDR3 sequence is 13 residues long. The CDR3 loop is CASSSDRADTQYF. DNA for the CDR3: TGTGCCAGCAGTTCGGACAGGGCGGATACGCAGTATTTT.

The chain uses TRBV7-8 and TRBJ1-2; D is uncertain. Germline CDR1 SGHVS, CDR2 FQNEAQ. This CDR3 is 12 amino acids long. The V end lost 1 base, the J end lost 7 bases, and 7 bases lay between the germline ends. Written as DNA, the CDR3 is TGTGCCAGCAGCTTAGTTTCCGGTGGCTACACCTTC. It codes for CASSLVSGGYTF.

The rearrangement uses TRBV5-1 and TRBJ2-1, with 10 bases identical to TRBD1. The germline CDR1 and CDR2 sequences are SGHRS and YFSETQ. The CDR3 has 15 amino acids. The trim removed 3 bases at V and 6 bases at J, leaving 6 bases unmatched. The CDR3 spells CASSSDGDRGNEQFF. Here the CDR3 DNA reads TGCGCCAGCAGCTCCGATGGGGACAGGGGCAATGAGCAGTTCTTC.

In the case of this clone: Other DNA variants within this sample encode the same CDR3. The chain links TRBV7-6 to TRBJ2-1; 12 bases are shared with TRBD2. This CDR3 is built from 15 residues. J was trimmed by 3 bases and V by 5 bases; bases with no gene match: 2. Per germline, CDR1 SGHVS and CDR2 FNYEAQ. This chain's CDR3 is CASSATSGGYNEQFF. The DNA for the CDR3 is TGTGCCAGCAGCGCGACTAGCGGGGGCTACAATGAGCAGTTCTTC. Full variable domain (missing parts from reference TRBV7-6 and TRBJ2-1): GAGVSQSPRYKVTKRGQDVALRCDPISGHVSLYWYRQALGQGPEFLTYFNYEAQQDKSGLPNDRFSAERPEGSISTLTIQRTEQRDSAMYRCASSATSGGYNEQFFGPGTRLTVL.

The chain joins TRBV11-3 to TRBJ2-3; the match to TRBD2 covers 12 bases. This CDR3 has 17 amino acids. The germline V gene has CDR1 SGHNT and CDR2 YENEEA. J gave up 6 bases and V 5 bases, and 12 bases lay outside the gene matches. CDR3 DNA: TGTGCCAGCAGCCTTGATAAACTAGCGGGGGGATTGGATACGCAGTATTTT. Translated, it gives CASSLDKLAGGLDTQYF. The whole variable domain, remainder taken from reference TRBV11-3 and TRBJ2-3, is EAGVVQSPRYKIIEKKQPVAFWCNPISGHNTLYWYLQNLGQGPELLIRYENEEAVDDSQLPKDRFSAERLKGVDSTLKIQPAELGDSAVYLCASSLDKLAGGLDTQYFGPGTRLTVL.

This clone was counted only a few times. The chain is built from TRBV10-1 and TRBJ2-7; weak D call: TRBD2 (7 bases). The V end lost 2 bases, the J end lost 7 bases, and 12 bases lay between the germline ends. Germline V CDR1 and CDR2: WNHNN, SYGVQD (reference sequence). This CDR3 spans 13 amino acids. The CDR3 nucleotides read TGCGCCAGCAGTGAGGCGGGGGCGGGGGAGCAGTACTTC. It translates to CASSEAGAGEQYF.

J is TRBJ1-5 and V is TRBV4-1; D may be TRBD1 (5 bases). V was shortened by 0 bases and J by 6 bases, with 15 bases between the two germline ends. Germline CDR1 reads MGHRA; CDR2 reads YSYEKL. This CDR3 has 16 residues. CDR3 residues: CASSQDSGHPSQPQHF. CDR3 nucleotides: TGCGCCAGCAGCCAAGATAGCGGACACCCCAGTCAGCCCCAGCATTTT.

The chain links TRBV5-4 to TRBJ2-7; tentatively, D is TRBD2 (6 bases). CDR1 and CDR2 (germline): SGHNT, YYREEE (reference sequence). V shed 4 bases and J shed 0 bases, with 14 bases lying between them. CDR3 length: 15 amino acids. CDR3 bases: TGTGCCAGCAGCCGCGGGACGTTTAACTCCTACGAGCAGTACTTC. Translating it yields CASSRGTFNSYEQYF.

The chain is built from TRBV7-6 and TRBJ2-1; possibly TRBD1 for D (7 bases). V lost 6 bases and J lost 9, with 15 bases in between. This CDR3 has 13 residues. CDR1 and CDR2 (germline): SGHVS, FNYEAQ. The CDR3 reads CASRAGGGGEQFF. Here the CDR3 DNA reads TGTGCCAGCAGAGCCGGAGGGGGCGGTGAGCAGTTCTTC. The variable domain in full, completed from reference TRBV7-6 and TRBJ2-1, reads GAGVSQSPRYKVTKRGQDVALRCDPISGHVSLYWYRQALGQGPEFLTYFNYEAQQDKSGLPNDRFSAERPEGSISTLTIQRTEQRDSAMYRCASRAGGGGEQFFGPGTRLTVL.

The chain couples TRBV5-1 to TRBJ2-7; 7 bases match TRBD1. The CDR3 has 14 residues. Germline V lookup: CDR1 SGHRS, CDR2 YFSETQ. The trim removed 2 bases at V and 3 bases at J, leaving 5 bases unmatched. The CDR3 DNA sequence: TGCGCCAGCAGCTTTACAGGGGAAAGCTACGAGCAGTACTTC. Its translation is CASSFTGESYEQYF.

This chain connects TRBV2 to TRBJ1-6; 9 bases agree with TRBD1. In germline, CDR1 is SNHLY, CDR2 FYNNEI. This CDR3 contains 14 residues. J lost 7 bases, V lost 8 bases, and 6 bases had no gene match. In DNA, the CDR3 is TGTGCCAGCGGGGGGACAGGGAAGAATTCACCCCTCCACTTT. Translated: CASGGTGKNSPLHF.

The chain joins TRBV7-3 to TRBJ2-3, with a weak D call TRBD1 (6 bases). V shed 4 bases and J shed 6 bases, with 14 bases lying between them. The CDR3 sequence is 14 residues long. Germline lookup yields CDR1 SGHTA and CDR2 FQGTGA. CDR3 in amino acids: CASSSAGAGDTQYF. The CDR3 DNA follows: TGTGCCAGCAGCTCGGCAGGGGCCGGGGATACGCAGTATTTT. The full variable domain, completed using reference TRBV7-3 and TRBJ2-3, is GAGVSQTPSNKVTEKGKYVELRCDPISGHTALYWYRQSLGQGPEFLIYFQGTGAADDSGLPNDRFFAVRPEGSVSTLKIQRTERGDSAVYLCASSSAGAGDTQYFGPGTRLTVL.